This T cell receptor (beta chain) appears in the sequencing data of a study of OX40 agonist ivuxolimab in advanced cancers. Background on the study: Dose-escalation subjects each had hepatocellular carcinoma, melanoma, renal cell or head and neck cancer. General study results and limits: CD8+ T cells showed, on average, more clonal expansion than CD4+ cells.

The germline V gene has CDR1 SGHTA and CDR2 FQGNSA. The CDR3 contains 15 residues. V lost 1 base to trimming and J lost 5 bases, with 11 bases between them. Generated by immunoSEQ multiplex PCR, the TCRdb table keeps only in-frame clones and is missing some. Here the sample spans tens of thousands of clones, under 85% being singletons. On this clone: The target antigen is unknown.

The input for sequencing was CD4+ or CD8+ T cells sorted from blood, taken in a trial of the OX40 agonist ivuxolimab. The TCR comes from an adult with an advanced solid tumor such as melanoma, head and neck, liver or kidney cancer. The chain couples TRBV7-2 to TRBJ2-2; perhaps TRBD2 as D (5 bases). The CDR3 is CASSLGGAQTGELFF. CDR3 DNA sequence: TGTGCCAGCAGCTTAGGGGGAGCGCAAACCGGGGAGCTGTTTTTT.